Listed here is a single T cell receptor beta chain. The antigen remains unidentified. The germline CDR1 and CDR2 sequences are SGHVS and FQNEAQ. This CDR3 contains 16 residues. V lost 5 bases and J 0 bases, leaving 14 bases between the germline ends. This entry comes from a study of OX40 agonist ivuxolimab in advanced cancers. About the research overall: Given to patients was ivuxolimab, an agonistic anti-OX40 (CD134) antibody. Every 2 weeks, patients received ivuxolimab intravenously, dosed at 0.01 to 10 mg/kg. Partial responses were observed in three patients, of whom one had hepatocellular carcinoma and two had cutaneous melanoma. Regarding the study as a whole: Clonal expansion in partial responders at 0.1-3.0 mg/kg ranked among the lowest.

Repertoires were generated with immunoSEQ multiplex PCR, while TCRdb's copy carries only in-frame clones and drops some. The sample holds about 11,000 clones, about 89% seen once. The TCR originated in an adult with an advanced solid tumor such as melanoma, head and neck, liver or kidney cancer. This specimen consisted of CD4+ or CD8+ T cells sorted from blood, obtained in a trial of the OX40 agonist ivuxolimab. The rearrangement uses TRBV7-8 and TRBJ1-3, with D maybe TRBD1 (5 bases). The CDR3 sequence: CASSPVDSHSGNTIYF. The DNA for the CDR3 is TGTGCCAGCAGCCCCGTTGACAGTCACTCTGGAAACACCATATATTTT.